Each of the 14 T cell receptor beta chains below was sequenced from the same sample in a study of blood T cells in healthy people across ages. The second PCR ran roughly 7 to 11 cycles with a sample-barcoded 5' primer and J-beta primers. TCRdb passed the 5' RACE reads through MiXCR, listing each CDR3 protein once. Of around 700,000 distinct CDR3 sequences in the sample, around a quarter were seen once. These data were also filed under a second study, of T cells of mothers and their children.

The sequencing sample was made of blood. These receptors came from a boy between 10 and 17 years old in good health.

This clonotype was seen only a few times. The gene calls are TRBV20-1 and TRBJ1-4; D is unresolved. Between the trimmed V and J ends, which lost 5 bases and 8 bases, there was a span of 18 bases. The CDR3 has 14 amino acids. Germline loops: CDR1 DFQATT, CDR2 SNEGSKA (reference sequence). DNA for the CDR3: TGCAGTGCTCCTCCCAGAGGGTTCGAGGAAAAACTGTTTTTT. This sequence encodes CSAPPRGFEEKLFF.

CDR3 nucleotides: TGTGCCAGCAGCTTAGACTCCTCGGGGGCGGATCTATACAATGAGCAGTTCTTC. Its translation: CASSLDSSGADLYNEQFF. The chain combines TRBV11-2 with TRBJ2-1; D is possibly TRBD1 or TRBD2 (6 bases each). Germline V gene sequence: CDR1 SGHAT, CDR2 FQNNGV. CDR3 length equals 18 residues. V was clipped by 0 bases and J by 4 bases, with 19 bases between them. Together with reference TRBV11-2 and TRBJ2-1, the CDR3 gives the full variable domain: EAGVAQSPRYKIIEKRQSVAFWCNPISGHATLYWYQQILGQGPKLLIQFQNNGVVDDSQLPKDRFSAERLKGVDSTLKIQPAKLEDSAVYLCASSLDSSGADLYNEQFFGPGTRLTVL.

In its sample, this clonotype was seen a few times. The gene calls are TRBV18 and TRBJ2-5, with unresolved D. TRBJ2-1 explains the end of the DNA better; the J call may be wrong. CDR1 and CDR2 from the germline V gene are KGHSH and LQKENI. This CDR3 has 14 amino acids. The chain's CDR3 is CASSPTDGPAEQFF. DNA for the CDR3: TGTGCCAGCTCACCGACGGACGGGCCCGCTGAGCAGTTCTTC.

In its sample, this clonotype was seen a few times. The CDR3 bases are TGTGCCAGCAGTTATGGGGTAGGCCAGGCCCGGTTCCTAGCCAAAAACATTCAGTACTTC. Translating gives CASSYGVGQARFLAKNIQYF. V is TRBV6-5 and J is TRBJ2-4; no clear D gene. V was shortened by 3 bases and J by 0 bases, with 24 bases between the two germline ends. Germline CDR1 MNHEY, CDR2 SVGAGI. The CDR3 spans 20 residues.

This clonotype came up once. The CDR3 loop reads CAIPSGPKNIQYF. The CDR3 DNA is TGTGCCATCCCATCGGGTCCCAAAAACATTCAGTACTTC. The J gene is TRBJ2-4, the V gene TRBV9; D gene ambiguous. The germline V gene encodes CDR1 SGDLS and CDR2 YYNGEE. The CDR3 has 13 residues. Trimming shortened V by 9 bases and J by 2 bases, and 12 bases separated the two germline ends.

CDR3 sequence: CASSLDGLNEQYF. For the CDR3, the DNA is TGTGCCAGCAGCTTAGACGGCCTGAACGAGCAGTACTTC. V and J are TRBV7-2 and TRBJ2-7; D call uncertain. This CDR3 has 13 amino acids. V shed 1 base and J shed 5 bases, with 9 bases lying between them. Per germline, CDR1 SGHTA and CDR2 FQGNSA.

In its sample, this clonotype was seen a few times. CDR3 amino acids: CASSPNRGRENIQYF. DNA for the CDR3: TGTGCCAGCAGCCCTAACAGGGGGCGAGAGAACATTCAGTACTTC. The chain links TRBV28 to TRBJ2-4; 9 bases are a match to TRBD1. The CDR3 consists of 15 residues. V was pared by 6 bases and J by 7 bases, with 10 bases of the junction left unmatched. The germline V gene has CDR1 MDHEN and CDR2 SYDVKM.

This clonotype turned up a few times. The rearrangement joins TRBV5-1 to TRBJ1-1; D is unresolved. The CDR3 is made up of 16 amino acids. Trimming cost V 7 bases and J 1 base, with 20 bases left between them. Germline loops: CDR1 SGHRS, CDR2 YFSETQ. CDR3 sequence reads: CASRPGFGEPNTEAFF. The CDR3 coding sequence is TGCGCCAGCCGACCTGGTTTCGGGGAACCGAACACTGAAGCTTTCTTT.

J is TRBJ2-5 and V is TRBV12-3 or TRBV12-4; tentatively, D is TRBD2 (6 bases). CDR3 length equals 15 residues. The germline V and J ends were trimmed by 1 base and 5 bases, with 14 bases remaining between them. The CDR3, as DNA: TGTGCCAGCAGTTTAGAGGCGGGGAAAGGCGAGACCCAGTACTTC. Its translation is CASSLEAGKGETQYF.

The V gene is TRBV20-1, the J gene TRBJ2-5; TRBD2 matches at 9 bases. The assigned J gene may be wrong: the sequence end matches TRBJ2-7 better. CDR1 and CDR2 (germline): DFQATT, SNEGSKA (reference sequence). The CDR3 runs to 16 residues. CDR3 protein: CSARGGGGRASYEQYF. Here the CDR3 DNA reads TGCAGTGCTAGAGGGGGAGGCGGGAGGGCCTCCTACGAGCAGTACTTC.

The CDR3 DNA sequence: TGCAGTGCCGCCTCGTCCGCGGGAGTCACAGATACGCAGTATTTT. Encoded protein: CSAASSAGVTDTQYF. This chain joins TRBV20-1 and TRBJ2-3, with TRBD2 matching 7 bases. The CDR3 length is 15 residues. V shed 6 bases, J shed 2 bases, and the junction held 11 bases outside the gene matches. The germline V gene has CDR1 DFQATT and CDR2 SNEGSKA (reference sequence).

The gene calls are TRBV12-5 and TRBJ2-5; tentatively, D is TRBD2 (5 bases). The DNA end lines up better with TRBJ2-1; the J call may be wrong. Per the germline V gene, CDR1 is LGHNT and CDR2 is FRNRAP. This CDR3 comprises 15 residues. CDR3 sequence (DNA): TGTGCTAGTGGTCCGAAGCGGTCGGGCTACAATGAGCAGTTCTTC. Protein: CASGPKRSGYNEQFF.

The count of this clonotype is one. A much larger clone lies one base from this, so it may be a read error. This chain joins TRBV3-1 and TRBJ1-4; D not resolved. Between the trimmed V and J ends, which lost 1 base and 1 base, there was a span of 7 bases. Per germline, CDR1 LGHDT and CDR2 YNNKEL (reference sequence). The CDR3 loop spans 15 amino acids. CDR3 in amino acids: CASSQARGTNEKLFF. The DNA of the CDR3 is TGTGCCAGCAGCCAAGCCCGGGGAACTAATGAAAAACTGTTTTTT.

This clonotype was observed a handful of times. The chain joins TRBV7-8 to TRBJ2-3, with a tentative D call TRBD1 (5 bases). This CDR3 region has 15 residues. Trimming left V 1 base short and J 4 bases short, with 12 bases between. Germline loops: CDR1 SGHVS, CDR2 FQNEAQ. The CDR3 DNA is TGTGCCAGCAGCTTAGGGCCAGGGCCGGCAGATACGCAGTATTTT. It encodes CASSLGPGPADTQYF. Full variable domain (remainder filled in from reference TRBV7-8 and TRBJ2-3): GAGVSQSPRYKVAKRGQDVALRCDPISGHVSLFWYQQALGQGPEFLTYFQNEAQLDKSGLPSDRFFAERPEGSVSTLKIQRTQQEDSAVYLCASSLGPGPADTQYFGPGTRLTVL.